The 29 T cell receptor beta chains below all came from one sample that was sequenced in a study of blood T cell repertoires in COVID-19. The table came from immunoSEQ multiplex PCR; TCRdb's copy has only in-frame clones and leaves some out. The data hold 150,000 to 200,000 clones, with 85% to 90% observed a single time. The sample was peripheral blood. The receptors were gathered from a woman in her 30s with active or convalescent COVID-19.

The chain is built from TRBV5-4 and TRBJ1-4, with TRBD1 matching 8 bases. CDR1 is SGHNT and CDR2 is YYREEE in the germline V gene (reference sequence). Unmatched junction bases numbered 3, after V lost 2 bases and J lost 6 bases. The CDR3 covers 14 residues. CDR3 region: CASSLPGGDEKLFF. The CDR3 coding sequence is TGTGCCAGCAGCTTACCAGGGGGCGATGAAAAACTGTTTTTT. The complete variable domain, with remaining parts taken from reference TRBV5-4 and TRBJ1-4, reads ETGVTQSPTHLIKTRGQQVTLRCSSQSGHNTVSWYQQALGQGPQFIFQYYREEENGRGNFPPRFSGLQFPNYSSELNVNALELDDSALYLCASSLPGGDEKLFFGSGTQLSVL.

The chain is built from TRBV3-1 (or the pseudogene TRBV3-2) and TRBJ1-4; 8 bases fit TRBD1. The V gene end was trimmed by 7 bases and the J gene end by 0 bases; junction bases not matched to a gene: 7. CDR1 and CDR2 (germline): LGHDT, YNNKEL (reference sequence). The CDR3 is 16 amino acids. CDR3 nucleotides: TGTGCCAGCACCCTACAGGGGGTTACAACTAATGAAAAACTGTTTTTT. It is translated as CASTLQGVTTNEKLFF.

This sequence joins TRBV10-3 and TRBJ1-5, with a weak D call TRBD1 (6 bases). From germline, CDR1 is ENHRY and CDR2 SYGVKD. Trimming left V 0 bases short and J 5 bases short, with 14 bases between. The CDR3 is 16 residues long. CDR3 sequence reads: CAISESNQGPDQPQHF. CDR3 DNA: TGTGCCATCAGTGAGTCGAATCAGGGGCCTGATCAGCCCCAGCATTTT.

This clone has only one observation. The V and J genes are TRBV7-9 and TRBJ2-3; maybe TRBD2 (6 bases). The CDR3 length is 15 residues. Germline CDR1 SEHNR, CDR2 FQNEAQ (reference sequence). V lost 1 base, J lost 3 bases, and 11 bases lay in between. The DNA of the CDR3 is TGTGCCAGCAGCTTAGACGGGAGCGGAACAGATACGCAGTATTTT. Residues: CASSLDGSGTDTQYF.

This chain links TRBV4-2 with TRBJ1-5; 7 bases match TRBD1. Per germline, CDR1 LGHNA and CDR2 YNFKEQ. There are 17 residues in the CDR3. V lost 0 bases, J lost 1 base, and 6 bases stayed unmatched. CDR3 loop: CASSQDWTGSSNQPQHF. The CDR3 region has the DNA TGTGCCAGCAGCCAAGACTGGACAGGTTCAAGCAATCAGCCCCAGCATTTT.

This sequence joins TRBV28 and TRBJ2-7; possible D gene TRBD1, 6 bases. The V gene lost 6 bases and the J gene lost 3 bases, with 12 bases spanning the gap. Germline CDR1 and CDR2: MDHEN and SYDVKM. This CDR3 has 13 amino acids. CDR3 nucleotides: TGTGCCAGCAGCCAAGGGACACACTACGAGCAGTACTTC. This codes for CASSQGTHYEQYF.

V usage is TRBV2 and J usage is TRBJ1-6; TRBD1 is a possible D gene (5 bases). Germline CDR1 is SNHLY and CDR2 is FYNNEI. The CDR3 spans 13 residues. Trimming shortened V by 6 bases and J by 7 bases, and 10 bases separated the two germline ends. The CDR3 nucleotides are TGTGCCAGCAGGGGGGAGGGCAATTCACCCCTCCACTTT. This encodes CASRGEGNSPLHF.

The chain recombines TRBV5-1 with TRBJ1-2, with a tentative D call TRBD1 (6 bases). V shed 4 bases and J shed 4 bases, with 8 bases lying between them. Germline V gives CDR1 SGHRS, CDR2 YFSETQ. The CDR3 runs to 12 residues. In DNA, the CDR3 is TGCGCCAGCAGCCCGGACAGCTATGGCTACACCTTC. It yields the protein CASSPDSYGYTF.

This clone has just a few counts. This chain joins TRBV7-9 and TRBJ1-1, with D tentatively TRBD1 (6 bases). CDR3 length: 14 residues. Germline CDR1 SEHNR, CDR2 FQNEAQ (reference sequence). Trimming shortened V by 5 bases and J by 8 bases, and 18 bases separated the two germline ends. For the CDR3, the DNA is TGTGCCAGCAGCGATTTACGGGACAATCTAGAAGCTTTCTTT. Translating gives CASSDLRDNLEAFF.

The CDR3, as DNA: TGTGCCAGCAGCTCAGGACAGGGCTATAATTCACCCCTCCACTTT. Its protein is CASSSGQGYNSPLHF. The rearrangement joins TRBV13 to TRBJ1-6; TRBD1 matches 8 bases. The germline V gene has CDR1 PRHDT and CDR2 FYEKMQ (reference sequence). Trimming cost V 4 bases and J 3 bases; bases outside gene matches: 2. CDR3 length: 15 residues. The whole variable domain, filled in from reference TRBV13 and TRBJ1-6, reads AAGVIQSPRHLIKEKRETATLKCYPIPRHDTVYWYQQGPGQDPQFLISFYEKMQSDKGSIPDRFSAQQFSDYHSELNMSSLELGDSALYFCASSSGQGYNSPLHFGNGTRLTVT.

J is TRBJ1-2 and V is TRBV4-2; D gene uncertain. CDR1 is LGHNA, CDR2 YNFKEQ, per germline. Trimming took 0 bases from V and 5 from J, leaving 13 bases between them. The CDR3 contains 15 residues. CDR3 amino acids: CASSQEPSSGYGYTF. The CDR3 region has the DNA TGTGCCAGCAGCCAAGAGCCCTCGTCGGGGTATGGCTACACCTTC.

This clone was seen a single time. The rearrangement uses TRBV4-2 and TRBJ1-2; D not certain. Trimming pared 0 bases from V and 3 bases from J, leaving 8 bases between. Per the germline V gene, CDR1 is LGHNA and CDR2 is YNFKEQ. This CDR3 has 14 residues. CDR3 bases: TGTGCCAGCAGCCAAGATATCGAGGACTATGGCTACACCTTC. This translates into CASSQDIEDYGYTF.

J is TRBJ2-5 and V is TRBV2; D might be TRBD1 (6 bases). The germline V and J ends were trimmed by 6 bases and 7 bases, with 21 bases remaining between them. CDR3 length: 15 amino acids. CDR1 and CDR2 from the germline V gene are SNHLY and FYNNEI. This CDR3 is CASRPDRTAVGTQYF. In DNA form, the CDR3 reads TGTGCCAGCAGGCCCGACAGGACCGCGGTAGGGACCCAGTACTTC.

The gene calls are TRBV2 and TRBJ2-1; no clear D. The CDR3 consists of 13 residues. Germline values: CDR1 SNHLY, CDR2 FYNNEI. V was clipped by 3 bases and J by 7 bases, with 10 bases between them. CDR3 sequence: CASSEVTVNEQFF. In nucleotides, the CDR3 is TGTGCCAGCAGTGAGGTAACGGTTAATGAGCAGTTCTTC.

In its sample, this clone was seen once. The chain employs TRBV5-1 and TRBJ1-2, with 7 bases lining up with TRBD1. CDR1 and CDR2 from the germline V gene are SGHRS and YFSETQ. V dropped 4 bases and J dropped 7; count of bases not matched to a gene: 16. This CDR3 contains 16 residues. The CDR3 bases are TGCGCCAGCAGCCTGGAAAACCCAACAGGGGTGAGTGGCTACACCTTC. It codes for CASSLENPTGVSGYTF.

This clone was seen a handful of times. The V and J genes are TRBV6-5 and TRBJ1-6, with 7 bases fitting TRBD1. Germline V lookup: CDR1 MNHEY, CDR2 SVGAGI. V shed 0 bases and J 8 bases; nucleotides not matched to a gene: 4. This CDR3 has 15 amino acids. The DNA of the CDR3 is TGTGCCAGCAGTTACTCGAGACAGGGTGATTCACCCCTCCACTTT. Translated, it gives CASSYSRQGDSPLHF.

The chain combines TRBV12-3 or TRBV12-4 with TRBJ2-7; possibly TRBD2 for D (5 bases). CDR3 size: 13 residues. The V end was cut by 7 bases, the J end by 0 bases, with 10 bases between. For the CDR3, the DNA is TGTGCCAGCACCCCGGGATTCTCCTACGAGCAGTACTTC. It yields the protein CASTPGFSYEQYF.

The genes are TRBV6-5 and TRBJ2-1; D is possibly TRBD2 (5 bases). The CDR3 consists of 15 residues. CDR1 MNHEY and CDR2 SVGAGI come from the germline V gene. V was shortened by 6 bases and J by 0 bases, with 12 bases between the two germline ends. As DNA, the CDR3 is TGTGCCAGCAGGAGGGTTTCTAACTCCTACAATGAGCAGTTCTTC. This encodes CASRRVSNSYNEQFF.

V and J are TRBV3-1 (or the pseudogene TRBV3-2) and TRBJ2-1, with TRBD2 identical over 11 bases. The CDR3 totals 17 residues. The V gene end was trimmed by 4 bases and the J gene end by 9 bases; junction bases not matched to a gene: 14. The germline V gene has CDR1 LGHDT and CDR2 YNNKEL (reference sequence). The CDR3 coding sequence is TGTGCCAGCAGCCCTCTTTTAGCGGGGGGGCCATTCGGTGAGCAGTTCTTC. This encodes CASSPLLAGGPFGEQFF.

V gene TRBV18 combines with J gene TRBJ2-1; D perhaps matches TRBD1 (6 bases). Germline CDR1 reads KGHSH; CDR2 reads LQKENI. The CDR3 is made up of 12 amino acids. With 2 bases removed from V and 9 bases from J, the gap between germline ends came to 8 bases. CDR3 sequence (DNA): TGTGCCAGCTCACCAGGGGGCAGTGAGCAGTTCTTC. Residues: CASSPGGSEQFF.

A note on this clone: One end of the junction fails to match germline, which may point to a read error. The CDR3 loop reads CASREDPSGRSYNEQFF. CDR3 coding DNA: TGTGCCAGCAGGGAAGATCCTAGCGGCCGCTCCTACAATGAGCAGTTCTTC. The chain links TRBV2 to TRBJ2-1; 7 nucleotides match TRBD2. CDR1 and CDR2 (germline): SNHLY, FYNNEI. This CDR3 has 17 amino acids.

V and J are TRBV5-1 and TRBJ2-5, with 7 bases that match TRBD1. Trimming removed 4 bases from V and 5 bases from J; junction bases left unmatched: 5. CDR1 is SGHRS, CDR2 YFSETQ, per germline. CDR3 size: 13 residues. The CDR3 bases are TGCGCCAGCAGCCCGGACAGGCCCGAGACCCAGTACTTC. Encoded protein: CASSPDRPETQYF.

V is TRBV7-6 and J is TRBJ2-3; 7 bases match TRBD2. Trimming removed 5 bases from V and 0 bases from J; junction bases left unmatched: 8. Germline lookup yields CDR1 SGHVS and CDR2 FNYEAQ. The CDR3 is 16 amino acids. CDR3 in DNA: TGTGCCAGCAGCCCCGCTAGCGGCACTAGCACAGATACGCAGTATTTT. This sequence encodes CASSPASGTSTDTQYF. The entire variable domain, with the rest obtained from reference TRBV7-6 and TRBJ2-3, is as follows: GAGVSQSPRYKVTKRGQDVALRCDPISGHVSLYWYRQALGQGPEFLTYFNYEAQQDKSGLPNDRFSAERPEGSISTLTIQRTEQRDSAMYRCASSPASGTSTDTQYFGPGTRLTVL.

The chain has TRBV7-8 and TRBJ2-7, with 10 bases that match TRBD2. This CDR3 is built from 15 residues. CDR1 and CDR2 (germline): SGHVS, FQNEAQ. Losses at the gene ends were 3 bases for V and 5 bases for J; bases not matched to a gene: 7. The CDR3 coding sequence is TGTGCCAGCAGCTTGACCCGGACTAGCGGACACGAGCAGTACTTC. Translated: CASSLTRTSGHEQYF.

The genes are TRBV16 and TRBJ1-5, with D tentatively TRBD1 (5 bases). This CDR3 is built from 14 residues. V was clipped by 5 bases and J by 4 bases, with 12 bases between them. Germline CDR1 and CDR2: KGHSY and FQNENV. CDR3 in DNA: TGTGCCAGCAGCTTCGGGCAGGGAAATCAGCCCCAGCATTTT. It yields the protein CASSFGQGNQPQHF. The variable domain in full, completed from reference TRBV16 and TRBJ1-5, reads GEEVAQTPKHLVRGEGQKAKLYCAPIKGHSYVFWYQQVLKNEFKFLISFQNENVFDETGMPKERFSAKCLPNSPCSLEIQATKLEDSAVYFCASSFGQGNQPQHFGDGTRLSIL.

The CDR3 loop is CATRQTSDTQYF. In nucleotides, the CDR3 is TGTGCCACCAGACAGACCTCAGATACGCAGTATTTT. The chain uses TRBV19 and TRBJ2-3, with a weak D call TRBD1 (5 bases). Germline CDR1 and CDR2: LNHDA and SQIVND (reference sequence). This CDR3 is built from 12 residues. V gave up 10 bases and J gave up 4 bases, with 12 bases separating them. Full variable domain (outside the CDR3, taken from reference TRBV19 and TRBJ2-3): DGGITQSPKYLFRKEGQNVTLSCEQNLNHDAMYWYRQDPGQGLRLIYYSQIVNDFQKGDIAEGYSVSREKKESFPLTVTSAQKNPTAFYLCATRQTSDTQYFGPGTRLTVL.

J is TRBJ2-4 and V is TRBV11-2, with D uncertain. Trimming pared 1 base from V and 0 bases from J, leaving 13 bases between. The CDR3 runs 17 residues. CDR1 and CDR2 (germline): SGHAT, FQNNGV. The chain's CDR3 is CASSLGFSALAKNIQYF. CDR3 sequence (DNA): TGTGCCAGCAGCTTAGGCTTCAGCGCCCTAGCCAAAAACATTCAGTACTTC.

Worth noting for this clone: Other DNA sequences in the sample encode the same CDR3. The chain recombines TRBV6-1 with TRBJ1-1, with 9 positions matching TRBD1. This CDR3 region has 14 residues. Germline V gene sequence: CDR1 MNHNS, CDR2 SASEGT. After removal of 3 bases from V and 2 bases from J, the junction contained 1 base not matched to a gene. The CDR3 DNA reads as TGTGCCAGCAGTGAGGACAGGGGAAACACTGAAGCTTTCTTT. Its translation is CASSEDRGNTEAFF.

This chain's CDR3 is CASSQGGGEAYNEQFF. The CDR3, as DNA: TGTGCCAGCAGCCAAGGGGGCGGGGAAGCCTACAATGAGCAGTTCTTC. V and J are TRBV3-1 (or the pseudogene TRBV3-2) and TRBJ2-1, with a weak D call TRBD2 (6 bases). This CDR3 has 16 amino acids. Germline assignment: CDR1 LGHDT and CDR2 YNNKEL (reference sequence). With 1 base removed from V and 2 bases from J, the gap between germline ends came to 12 bases.